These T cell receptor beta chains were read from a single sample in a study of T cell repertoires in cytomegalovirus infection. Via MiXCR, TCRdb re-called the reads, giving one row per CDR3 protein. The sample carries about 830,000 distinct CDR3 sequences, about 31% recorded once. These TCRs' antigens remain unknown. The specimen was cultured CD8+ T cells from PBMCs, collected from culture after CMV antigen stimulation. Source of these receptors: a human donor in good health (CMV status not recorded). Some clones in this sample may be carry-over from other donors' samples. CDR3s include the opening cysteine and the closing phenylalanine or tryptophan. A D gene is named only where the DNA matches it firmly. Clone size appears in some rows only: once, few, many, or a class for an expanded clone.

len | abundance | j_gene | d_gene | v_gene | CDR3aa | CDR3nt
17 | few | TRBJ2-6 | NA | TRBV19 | CASSMMGRHSGANVLTF | TGTGCCAGTAGTATGATGGGCCGGCACTCTGGGGCCAACGTCCTGACTTTC
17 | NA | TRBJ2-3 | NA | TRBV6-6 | CASSYVSEGSGTDTQYF | TGTGCCAGCAGTTATGTCTCGGAGGGCAGTGGGACAGATACGCAGTATTTT
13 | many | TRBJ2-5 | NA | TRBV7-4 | CASSLSEQETQYF | TGTGCCAGCAGCTTGTCAGAACAAGAGACCCAGTACTTC
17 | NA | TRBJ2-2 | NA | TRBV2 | CASSEDPSEPNTGELFF | TGTGCCAGCAGTGAAGACCCTAGCGAACCGAACACCGGGGAGCTGTTTTTT
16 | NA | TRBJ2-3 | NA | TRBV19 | CASSIGGRPSTDTQYF | TGTGCCAGTAGTATAGGCGGCAGACCAAGCACAGATACGCAGTATTTT
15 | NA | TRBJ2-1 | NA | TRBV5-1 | CASSLRENSYNEQFF | TGCGCCAGCAGCCTTAGGGAGAACTCCTACAATGAGCAGTTCTTC
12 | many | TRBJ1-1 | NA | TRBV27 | CASSPGLTEAFF | TGTGCCAGCAGTCCGGGGTTAACTGAAGCTTTCTTT
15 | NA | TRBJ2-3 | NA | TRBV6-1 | CASTPSAGTADTQYF | TGTGCCAGCACCCCCTCGGCAGGGACCGCAGATACGCAGTATTTT
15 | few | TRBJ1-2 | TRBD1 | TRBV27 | CASSLNPQGGQGYTF | TGTGCCAGCAGTTTAAACCCCCAGGGGGGCCAGGGCTACACCTTC
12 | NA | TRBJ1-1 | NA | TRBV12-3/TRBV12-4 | CASSRGRPEAFF | TGTGCCAGCAGCCGAGGAAGGCCTGAAGCTTTCTTT
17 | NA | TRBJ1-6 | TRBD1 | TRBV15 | CATSSPLRDRDNSPLHF | TGTGCCACCAGCAGTCCCCTCCGGGACAGGGATAATTCACCCCTCCACTTT
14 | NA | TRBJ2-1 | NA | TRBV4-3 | CASSRRGQYSEQFF | TGCGCCAGCAGCCGTCGGGGACAATATAGTGAGCAGTTCTTC
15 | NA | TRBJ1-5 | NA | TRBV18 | CANDKRGAVNQPQHF | TGTGCCAACGACAAAAGGGGGGCAGTCAATCAGCCCCAGCATTTT
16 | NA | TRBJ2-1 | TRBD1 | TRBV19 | CASSLNRDRPYNEQFF | TGTGCCAGTAGTCTCAACCGGGACAGGCCGTACAATGAGCAGTTCTTC
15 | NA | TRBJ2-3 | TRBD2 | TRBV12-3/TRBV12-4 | CTSGLAGTSTDTQYF | TGTACCAGCGGCTTAGCGGGGACTAGCACAGATACGCAGTATTTT
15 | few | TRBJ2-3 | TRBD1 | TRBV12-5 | CASGSDRVRTDTQYF | TGTGCTAGTGGATCCGACAGGGTCCGCACAGATACGCAGTATTTT
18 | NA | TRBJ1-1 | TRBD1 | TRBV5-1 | CASSYLSSGGSGYTEAFF | TGCGCCAGCAGCTACCTCTCCTCAGGGGGCTCGGGCTACACTGAAGCTTTCTTT